These 16 T cell receptor beta chains share one sample of origin, sequenced in a study of CD8 T cells in ankylosing spondylitis (dated by TCRdb to the late 2010s). The library was built by means of 5' RACE. The listed sequencing device is Illumina HiSeq 2500. In TCRdb, the public reads were trimmed at Q25 with fastp and aligned with MiXCR, with productive beta chains retained. Each CDR3 protein appears once, grouped with its most common genes and DNA. This sample is represented by 150,000 to 200,000 distinct CDR3 sequences; approximately 12% of them were singletons. 8% to 13% of the sample is held by the ten biggest clonotypes. Input material: blood, either unsorted or a sorted T cell fraction (not recorded which). The receptors originated from a female donor with ankylosing spondylitis or in good health (not recorded which).

At least ten counts were recorded for this clonotype. This chain connects TRBV4-2 to TRBJ2-5; the match to TRBD1 covers 7 bases. The CDR3 sequence is 16 residues long. Germline V lookup: CDR1 LGHNA, CDR2 YNFKEQ. V dropped 2 bases and J dropped 2; count of bases not matched to a gene: 8. For the CDR3, the DNA is TGTGCCAGCAGCCAACGACGGGACAGCCTACAAGAGACCCAGTACTTC. It translates to CASSQRRDSLQETQYF.

This clonotype showed up many times. The rearrangement uses TRBV20-1 and TRBJ2-7; D could derive from TRBD1 or TRBD2 (5 bases each). Per germline, CDR1 DFQATT and CDR2 SNEGSKA (reference sequence). With 5 bases removed from V and 11 bases from J, the gap between germline ends came to 19 bases. The CDR3 runs 12 residues. DNA for the CDR3: TGCAGTGCTCGAAGAGACGGGGCTGTCGAGTACTTC. This codes for CSARRDGAVEYF.

This clonotype was recorded a few times. The chain joins TRBV28 to TRBJ2-7; TRBD2 agrees at 7 bases. CDR1 is MDHEN, CDR2 SYDVKM, per germline. After removal of 4 bases from V and 2 bases from J, the junction contained 8 bases not matched to a gene. This CDR3 is built from 15 residues. This CDR3 is CASSSPPGRTYEQYF. The CDR3, as DNA: TGTGCCAGCAGTTCCCCCCCCGGGAGGACCTACGAGCAGTACTTC.

The chain couples TRBV11-1 to TRBJ2-6; 10 bases map to TRBD1. CDR3 size: 18 residues. Germline V gene data show CDR1 as SGHAT and CDR2 as FQDESV (reference sequence). The V and J ends lost 3 bases and 0 bases, in that order; junction bases with no gene match: 5. The CDR3 DNA sequence: TGTGCCAGCAGCTTGCTGGGACAGGGGCCCTCTGGGGCCAACGTCCTGACTTTC. Translated, it gives CASSLLGQGPSGANVLTF.

Many counts were recorded for this clonotype. The rearrangement links TRBV19 to TRBJ2-1; the D is unclear. The CDR3 totals 13 residues. The V and J ends lost 7 bases and 5 bases respectively, with 12 bases between them. Germline V gene lookup returns CDR1 LNHDA and CDR2 SQIVND (reference sequence). CDR3 protein: CASTRGRNNEQFF. The CDR3 coding sequence is TGTGCCAGTACGAGAGGACGGAACAATGAGCAGTTCTTC.

This clonotype came up many times. The V call is TRBV12-3 or TRBV12-4, the J call TRBJ1-2, with 7 bases lining up with TRBD1. The CDR3 is 14 residues long. After removal of 6 bases from V and 4 bases from J, the junction contained 8 bases not matched to a gene. DNA of the CDR3: TGTGCCAGCAGCAAAGGGACAGAGGGCTATGGCTACACCTTC. Protein product: CASSKGTEGYGYTF.

This clonotype was recorded at least ten times. The genes are TRBV5-6 and TRBJ2-7; D unclear. The V gene's germline CDR1 is SGHDT and CDR2 YYEEEE. The length of the CDR3 is 13 residues. V lost 4 bases and J lost 6, with 14 bases in between. The CDR3 protein is CASSLLTKVEQYF. CDR3 in DNA: TGTGCCAGCAGCCTTCTGACCAAGGTCGAGCAGTACTTC.

This clonotype occurred many times. The V call is TRBV12-3 or TRBV12-4, the J call TRBJ2-1, with D perhaps matching TRBD1 or TRBD2 (6 bases each). The CDR3 length is 15 residues. The V and J ends lost 6 bases and 0 bases respectively, with 12 bases between them. CDR3 DNA: TGTGCCAGCAGCTTGGGGGGCAGCTCCTACAATGAGCAGTTCTTC. Its translation is CASSLGGSSYNEQFF.

This clonotype was picked up many times. The chain combines TRBV28 with TRBJ2-7; 7 bases agree with TRBD2. The germline V gene encodes CDR1 MDHEN and CDR2 SYDVKM. After removal of 8 bases from V and 0 bases from J, the junction contained 4 bases not matched to a gene. The CDR3 is made up of 13 amino acids. CDR3 residues: CASWRGSSYEQYF. The CDR3 DNA reads as TGTGCCAGCTGGCGCGGGAGCTCCTACGAGCAGTACTTC. Full variable domain (rest looked up from reference TRBV28 and TRBJ2-7): DVKVTQSSRYLVKRTGEKVFLECVQDMDHENMFWYRQDPGLGLRLIYFSYDVKMKEKGDIPEGYSVSREKKERFSLILESASTNQTSMYLCASWRGSSYEQYFGPGTRLTVT.

This clonotype was counted between two and nine times. The V call is TRBV11-2, the J call TRBJ2-1; 9 bases align to TRBD2. The J segment lost 6 bases and the V segment lost 5 bases, leaving 11 bases of the junction unmatched. The CDR3 spans 16 residues. Germline CDR1 and CDR2: SGHAT and FQNNGV. CDR3 DNA: TGTGCCAGCAGCCACCGGCTAGCGGGACCGCTCAATGAGCAGTTCTTC. Its translation is CASSHRLAGPLNEQFF.

This chain uses TRBV4-3 with TRBJ2-6, with a weak D call TRBD1 (6 bases). Germline CDR1 reads LGHNA; CDR2 reads YSLEER. The length of the CDR3 is 17 residues. The V end lost 4 bases, the J end lost 1 base, and 14 bases lay between the germline ends. Written as DNA, the CDR3 is TGCGCCAGCAGCCCATCGGTCGGGACATCTGGGGCCAACGTCCTGACTTTC. Protein product: CASSPSVGTSGANVLTF.

This clonotype has just a few counts. The chain combines TRBV13 with TRBJ2-3; 13 bases line up with TRBD2. This CDR3 contains 18 residues. Germline CDR1 and CDR2: PRHDT and FYEKMQ (reference sequence). Trimming at V came to 6 bases and at J to 4 bases, leaving 13 bases not matched to a gene. The CDR3 here is CASRPHVRTSGSPDTQYF. CDR3 DNA: TGTGCCAGCAGGCCACACGTCCGGACTAGCGGGAGCCCAGATACGCAGTATTTT.

This chain links TRBV9 with TRBJ2-4; 7 nucleotides agree with TRBD1. CDR3 length: 15 residues. The V and J ends lost 3 bases and 6 bases, in that order; junction bases with no gene match: 9. Germline values: CDR1 SGDLS, CDR2 YYNGEE. The CDR3 DNA sequence: TGTGCCAGCAGCGCAGGCGACAGGGTCGGAAACATTCAGTACTTC. This sequence encodes CASSAGDRVGNIQYF.

This clonotype has a count of ten or more. The chain recombines TRBV4-3 with TRBJ2-1; 9 nucleotides line up with TRBD2. Germline loops: CDR1 LGHNA, CDR2 YSLEER. There are 15 residues in the CDR3. V gave up 8 bases and J gave up 6 bases; unmatched junction bases: 11. This chain's CDR3 is CASGELAGNGNEQFF. CDR3 DNA sequence: TGCGCCAGCGGGGAGCTAGCGGGAAATGGCAATGAGCAGTTCTTC.

This clonotype has just a few counts. The chain links TRBV6-1 to TRBJ2-7; D may be TRBD2 (6 bases). The CDR3 is 16 residues long. In germline, CDR1 is MNHNS, CDR2 SASEGT. The V gene lost 9 bases and the J gene lost 4 bases, with 25 bases spanning the gap. The CDR3 bases are TGTGCCAGTCAGGGAGACCCCGGGGGTTGGAATTACGAGCAGTACTTC. Protein: CASQGDPGGWNYEQYF.

This clonotype was counted between two and nine times. As DNA, the CDR3 is TGTGCCAGCAGGACACAAGGGGAGACCCAGTACTTC. This translates into CASRTQGETQYF. V gene TRBV6-6 combines with J gene TRBJ2-5; no clear D. CDR1 MNHNY and CDR2 SVGAGI come from the germline V gene (reference sequence). The length of the CDR3 is 12 residues. Trimming shortened V by 6 bases and J by 5 bases, and 10 bases separated the two germline ends.